This T cell receptor (beta chain) emerged from a study of shared clonotypes between healthy human individuals. TCRdb's table, derived via immunoSEQ multiplex PCR, lists solely in-frame clones and lacks some. The sample gives under 1 million clones, around 92% of which show up once; about 25% is in the top ten. Study-level findings and limits: Across four donors, naive CD4 shared about 5%, naive CD8 more than 3%, memory CD4 roughly 2.1%, memory CD8 0.35% to 0.5%.

About this clone: As yet, its antigen is unknown.

Germline CDR1 is LNHDA and CDR2 is SQIVND (reference sequence). The junction had 12 bases not matched to a gene; V was cut back by 3 bases and J by 1 base. CDR3 size: 19 residues. The naive CD8 population came from CD45RO-negative cells selected for CCR7, without terminally differentiated effector memory CD45RA+ cells. The rearrangement uses TRBV19 and TRBJ1-3; 10 bases match TRBD1. The sample taken for sequencing was naive CD8+ T cells sorted from blood. This clonotype originated in a man aged 25-45 years in good health. For the CDR3, the DNA is TGTGCCAGTAGTATGGTAAGGTTGAGACAGGGGGCATCTGGAAACACCATATATTTT. It codes for CASSMVRLRQGASGNTIYF.